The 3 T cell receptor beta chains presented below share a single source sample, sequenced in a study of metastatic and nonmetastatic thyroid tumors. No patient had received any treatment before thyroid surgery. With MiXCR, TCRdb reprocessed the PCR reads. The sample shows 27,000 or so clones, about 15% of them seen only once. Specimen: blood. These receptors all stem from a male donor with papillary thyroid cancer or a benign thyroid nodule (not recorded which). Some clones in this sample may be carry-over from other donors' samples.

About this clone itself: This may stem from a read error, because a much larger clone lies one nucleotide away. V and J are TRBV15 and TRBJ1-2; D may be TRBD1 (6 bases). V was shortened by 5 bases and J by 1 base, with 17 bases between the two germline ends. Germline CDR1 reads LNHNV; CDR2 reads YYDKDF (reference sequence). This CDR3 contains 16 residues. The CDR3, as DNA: TGTGCCACCAGCTCAACCGGGGCAGGGGATAACTATGGCTACACCTTC. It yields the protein CATSSTGAGDNYGYTF.

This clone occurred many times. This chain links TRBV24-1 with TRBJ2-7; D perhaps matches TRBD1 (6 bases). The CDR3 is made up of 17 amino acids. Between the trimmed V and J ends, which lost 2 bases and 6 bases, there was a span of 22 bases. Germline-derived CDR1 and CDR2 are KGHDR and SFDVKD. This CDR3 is CATSDSAGAPLMGEQYF. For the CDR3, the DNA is TGTGCCACCAGTGATTCGGCAGGGGCCCCCTTAATGGGCGAGCAGTACTTC.

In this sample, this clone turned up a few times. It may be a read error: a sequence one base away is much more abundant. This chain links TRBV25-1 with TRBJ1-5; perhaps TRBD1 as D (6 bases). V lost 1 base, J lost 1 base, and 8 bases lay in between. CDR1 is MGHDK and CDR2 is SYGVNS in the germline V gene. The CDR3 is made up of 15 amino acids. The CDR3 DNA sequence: TGTGCCAGCAGTGAATCAGGGGTCAGCAATCAGCCCCAGCATTTT. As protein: CASSESGVSNQPQHF.